The rows below give T cell receptor beta chains drawn from one sample of a study of identical twins. MiXCR was run by TCRdb on the 5' RACE reads, yielding one entry per CDR3 protein. This table has under 900,000 distinct CDR3 sequences, about 12% appearing once. These data also formed part of another study, on yellow fever vaccine responses in identical twins.

Material: PBMCs. All receptors derive from a woman aged 18 to 35 in good health. CDR3s include the opening cysteine and the closing phenylalanine or tryptophan. D genes are given only for firm matches. Only some rows state a clone size, as once, few, many or a class for expanded clones.

size: NA; D: TRBD1; J: TRBJ2-3; V: TRBV12-5; DNA: TGTGCTAGTGGTTTGGCCCGGGACAGGGTCGACAGGGCGAGCACAGATACGCAGTATTTT; CDR3: CASGLARDRVDRASTDTQYF
size: NA; D: NA; J: TRBJ1-2; V: TRBV29-1; DNA: TGCAGCGTGCCTGGGAGCTATGGCTACACCTTC; CDR3: CSVPGSYGYTF
size: NA; D: TRBD1; J: TRBJ2-5; V: TRBV24-1; DNA: TGTGCCACCAGCAGGACAGGGGAAGAGACCCAGTACTTC; CDR3: CATSRTGEETQYF
size: NA; D: TRBD1; J: TRBJ2-1; V: TRBV20-1; DNA: TGCAGTGCTAGAGATCCTGGGGGACAGGGAATTTACAATGAGCAGTTCTTC; CDR3: CSARDPGGQGIYNEQFF
size: many; D: NA; J: TRBJ2-5; V: TRBV10-3; DNA: TGTGCCATCAGTTGGGACAACGAAGAGACCCAGTACTTC; CDR3: CAISWDNEETQYF
size: NA; D: NA; J: TRBJ1-1; V: TRBV21-1; DNA: TGTGCCAGCAGCACCCGGACAGGGTTCACTGAAGCTTTCTTT; CDR3: CASSTRTGFTEAFF
size: NA; D: NA; J: TRBJ2-5; V: TRBV20-1; DNA: TGCAGTCGATGGGGCAGGGGGGAAGAGACCCAGTACTTC; CDR3: CSRWGRGEETQYF
size: many; D: NA; J: TRBJ1-6; V: TRBV5-1; DNA: TGCGCCAGCAGCTGGCAAAGCTCCTATAATTCACCCCTCCACTTT; CDR3: CASSWQSSYNSPLHF
size: NA; D: NA; J: TRBJ2-7; V: TRBV21-1; DNA: TGTGCCAGCAGCACTATTATTACCCCGGGACTAGCGGAGGGGGGAGGAGACGAGCAGTACTTC; CDR3: CASSTIITPGLAEGGGDEQYF
size: NA; D: TRBD1; J: TRBJ2-1; V: TRBV20-1; DNA: TGCGGTGCTACGACAGGGGGCGTATACAATGAGCAGTTCTTC; CDR3: CGATTGGVYNEQFF
size: NA; D: TRBD2; J: TRBJ2-7; V: TRBV7-2; DNA: TGTGCCAGCAGCTTAGCGGGGACTAGCGGGGGAAACTCCTACGAGCAGTACTTC; CDR3: CASSLAGTSGGNSYEQYF
size: many; D: NA; J: TRBJ2-2; V: TRBV2; DNA: TGTGCCAGCAGTCCTGAGGTGGGGGCTTCCGGGGAGCTGTTTTTT; CDR3: CASSPEVGASGELFF
size: NA; D: TRBD2; J: TRBJ2-1; V: TRBV20-1; DNA: TGCAGTGCTAGGGCCCCGAGACTAGTGAGACTAGCGGACTACAATGAGCAGTTCTTC; CDR3: CSARAPRLVRLADYNEQFF
size: few; D: TRBD2; J: TRBJ2-3; V: TRBV15; DNA: TGTGCCACCAGCATTAGCGGGGGGGCCTCAGATACGCAGTATTTT; CDR3: CATSISGGASDTQYF
size: few; D: NA; J: TRBJ1-1; V: TRBV7-9; DNA: TGTGCCAGCAGCCGGACAGATGAAGCTTTCTTT; CDR3: CASSRTDEAFF
size: few; D: NA; J: TRBJ1-1; V: TRBV6-5; DNA: TGTGCCAGCAGTTACTCGCCCATGTCCATGAACACTGAAGCTTTCTTT; CDR3: CASSYSPMSMNTEAFF